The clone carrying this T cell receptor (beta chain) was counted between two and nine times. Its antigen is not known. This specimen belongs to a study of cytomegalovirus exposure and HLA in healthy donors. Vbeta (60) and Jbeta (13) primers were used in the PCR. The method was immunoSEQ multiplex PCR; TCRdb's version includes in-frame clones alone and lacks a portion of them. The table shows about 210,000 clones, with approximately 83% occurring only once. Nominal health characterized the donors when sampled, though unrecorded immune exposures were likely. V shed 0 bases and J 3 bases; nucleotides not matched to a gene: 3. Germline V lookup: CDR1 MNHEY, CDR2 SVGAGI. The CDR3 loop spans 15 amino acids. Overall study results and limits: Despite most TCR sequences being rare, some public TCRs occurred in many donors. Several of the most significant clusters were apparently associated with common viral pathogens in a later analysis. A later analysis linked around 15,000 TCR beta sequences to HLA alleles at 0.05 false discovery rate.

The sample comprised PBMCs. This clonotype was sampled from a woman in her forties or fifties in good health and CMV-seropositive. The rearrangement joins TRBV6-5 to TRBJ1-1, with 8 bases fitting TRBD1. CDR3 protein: CASSYSHRGDTEAFF. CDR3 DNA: TGTGCCAGCAGTTACTCCCACAGGGGGGACACTGAAGCTTTCTTT.